This TCR beta chain stems from a study of CD8+ T cells in alopecia areata. Study information: Oral tofacitinib, 5 to 10 mg twice daily, was given in an open-label trial.

The treatment was: oral pan-JAK inhibitor, 5-10 mg twice daily. V dropped 5 bases and J dropped 1; count of bases not matched to a gene: 3. The CDR3 totals 14 residues. Germline V gene data show CDR1 as MNHEY and CDR2 as SVGAGI. This clone appeared a few times. cDNA prepared by RNA extraction and subsequent reverse transcription served as the template for sequencing. TCRdb's table, derived via immunoSEQ multiplex PCR, lists solely in-frame clones and lacks some. Of roughly 180,000 clones in the sample, 40% to 65% were seen once. This receptor was obtained from a human donor with alopecia areata. The sample in question was CD8+ T cells sorted from blood, obtained at week 52, from a patient treated with tofacitinib. The genes are TRBV6-5 and TRBJ2-3, with 7 bases lining up with TRBD2. CDR3 coding DNA: TGTGCCAGCAGTCTAGCGGCAGGCACAGATACGCAGTATTTT. Translation gives CASSLAAGTDTQYF.